The sample holds a few counts of the clone carrying this T cell receptor (beta chain). The gene symbols are mouse symbols. The read comes to an end 4 residues before the CDR3 does, leaving the germline J gene to fill in the end. Within the sample, other DNA sequences also encode this same CDR3. This sample was taken from a study of CD8+ T cells in alopecia areata. Sorting of pooled cutaneous lymph node cells was based on CD4, CD8alpha, NKG2D, NKG2ACE and other markers. TCR sequencing used cDNA made by reverse transcription of extracted RNA. Generated by immunoSEQ multiplex PCR, the TCRdb table keeps only in-frame clones and is missing some. The sample yields 250,000 or so clones, without any singletons. V trimming: 1 base; J trimming: 4 bases; junction bases outside the gene matches: 2. The CDR3 has 14 amino acids. The V gene's germline CDR1 is NNHNN and CDR2 SYGAGS (reference sequence).

The sequencing input was CD4+ T cells sorted from a lymph node. The chain joins TRBV13-2 to TRBJ2-1; 7 bases fit TRBD2. The receptor comes from a C3H/HeJ mouse with alopecia areata. MHC haplotype of the mouse line: H2-k. This CDR3 reads CASGDYWGYAEQFF. The part of the CDR3 DNA that was read is TGTGCCAGCGGTGATTACTGGGGATATGCT.